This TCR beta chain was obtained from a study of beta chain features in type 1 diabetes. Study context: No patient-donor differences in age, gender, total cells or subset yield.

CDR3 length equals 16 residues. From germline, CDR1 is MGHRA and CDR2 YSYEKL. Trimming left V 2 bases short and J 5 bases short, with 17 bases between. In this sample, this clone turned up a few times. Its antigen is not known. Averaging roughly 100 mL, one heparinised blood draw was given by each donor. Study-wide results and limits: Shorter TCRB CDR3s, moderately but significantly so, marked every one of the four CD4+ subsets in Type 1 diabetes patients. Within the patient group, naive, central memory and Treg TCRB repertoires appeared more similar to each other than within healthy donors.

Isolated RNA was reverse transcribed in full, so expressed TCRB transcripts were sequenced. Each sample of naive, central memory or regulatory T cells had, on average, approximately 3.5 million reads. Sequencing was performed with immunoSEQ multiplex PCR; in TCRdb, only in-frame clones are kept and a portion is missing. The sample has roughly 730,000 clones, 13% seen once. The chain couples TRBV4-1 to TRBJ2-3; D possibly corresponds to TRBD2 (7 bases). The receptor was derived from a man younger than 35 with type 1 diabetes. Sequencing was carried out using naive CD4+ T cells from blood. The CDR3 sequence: CASSQRGGGDQDTQYF. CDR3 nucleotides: TGCGCCAGCAGCCAAAGGGGAGGGGGGGACCAAGATACGCAGTATTTT.